The next 13 T cell receptor beta chains were all read from a single sample in a study of post-analysis software for immune sequencing data. Study-wide points: With TRBV5-6, TRBV5-1 and TRBV20-1 included, about five TRBV segments were more frequent in patients than in controls.

The antigens for these receptors are not known. The library was made from cDNA and included unique molecular identifiers. TCRdb used MiXCR to reprocess the PCR reads, holding one entry per CDR3 protein. The sample records hundreds of thousands of distinct CDR3 sequences, just under 30% being singletons. The specimen was blood. Every receptor here comes from a girl between 10 and 17 years old with multiple sclerosis.

This clonotype occurred many times. This sequence joins TRBV7-8 and TRBJ2-6; maybe TRBD1 (6 bases). Germline loops: CDR1 SGHVS, CDR2 FQNEAQ. V was cut by 3 bases and J by 0 bases, with 9 bases left in between. The CDR3 spans 16 residues. CDR3 protein: CASSLGATSGANVLTF. The DNA of the CDR3 is TGTGCCAGCAGCTTGGGGGCCACCTCTGGGGCCAACGTCCTGACTTTC.

The chain joins TRBV2 to TRBJ1-2; 10 bases agree with TRBD1. With 8 bases clipped from V and 6 bases from J, the junction kept 3 bases outside the gene matches. This CDR3 is built from 12 residues. Germline assignment: CDR1 SNHLY and CDR2 FYNNEI. CDR3 sequence (DNA): TGTGCCAGCCAAGGACAGGGGGATGGCTACACCTTC. Its translation: CASQGQGDGYTF.

This clonotype has just a few counts. The chain couples TRBV6-4 to TRBJ2-3; D perhaps matches TRBD1 (5 bases). The CDR3 sequence is 13 residues long. The V and J ends lost 2 bases and 2 bases respectively, with 5 bases between them. Germline lookup yields CDR1 MRHNA and CDR2 SNTAGT. CDR3 amino acids: CASSDGATDTQYF. In nucleotides, the CDR3 is TGTGCCAGCAGTGACGGGGCCACAGATACGCAGTATTTT.

This clonotype has only a few counts. The genes are TRBV9 and TRBJ2-5; 10 bases align to TRBD2. J gave up 5 bases and V 4 bases, and 5 bases lay outside the gene matches. The germline CDR1 and CDR2 sequences are SGDLS and YYNGEE. CDR3 length: 14 residues. The CDR3 DNA reads as TGTGCCAGCAGCACACAGCGGGGGGGGGAGACCCAGTACTTC. It translates to CASSTQRGGETQYF.

The chain has TRBV6-5 and TRBJ2-7; perhaps TRBD2 as D (5 bases). The J call may be mistaken, given a closer DNA end match to TRBJ2-5. The length of the CDR3 is 15 residues. Germline V CDR1 and CDR2: MNHEY, SVGAGI. As DNA, the CDR3 is TGTGCCAGCAGTGACGGGGTCAGTTTCGGGGAGACCCAGTACTTC. Amino acids: CASSDGVSFGETQYF.

This clonotype was found once. The chain employs TRBV20-1 and TRBJ1-5; weak D call: TRBD1 (6 bases). Trimming cost V 4 bases and J 9 bases, with 19 bases left between them. This CDR3 is 14 amino acids long. Looked up from germline, CDR1 is DFQATT and CDR2 is SNEGSKA (reference sequence). The chain's CDR3 is CSATRDTSYGPQHF. Written as DNA, the CDR3 is TGCAGTGCTACTAGGGACACTAGCTACGGGCCCCAGCATTTT.

This clonotype was detected only once. A clone one base away is much larger, so this may be a read error. J is TRBJ2-5 and V is TRBV5-5, with D possibly matching TRBD2 (5 bases). Germline loops: CDR1 SGHKS, CDR2 YYEKEE (reference sequence). Trimming stripped 4 bases from V and 9 bases from J, with 13 bases between. The CDR3 is made up of 12 amino acids. CDR3 nucleotides: TGTGCCAGCAGCCCCCAAGTGGAGGCCCAGTACTTC. This gives the protein CASSPQVEAQYF. Full variable domain (outside the CDR3, taken from reference TRBV5-5 and TRBJ2-5): DAGVTQSPTHLIKTRGQQVTLRCSPISGHKSVSWYQQVLGQGPQFIFQYYEKEERGRGNFPDRFSARQFPNYSSELNVNALLLGDSALYLCASSPQVEAQYFGPGTRLLVL.

The V call is TRBV6-1, the J call TRBJ2-7; the D gene is possibly TRBD2 (5 bases). CDR3 size: 16 residues. Germline values: CDR1 MNHNS, CDR2 SASEGT. V shed 6 bases and J shed 1 base, with 19 bases lying between them. The CDR3 protein is CASSTLSGFQSYEQYF. The CDR3 DNA is TGTGCCAGCAGCACTCTTTCGGGGTTCCAGTCCTACGAGCAGTACTTC.

In this sample, this clonotype turned up a few times. The chain is built from TRBV20-1 and TRBJ2-3, with 7 bases fitting TRBD2. Trimming at V came to 3 bases and at J to 0 bases, leaving 15 bases not matched to a gene. There are 18 residues in the CDR3. Per germline, CDR1 DFQATT and CDR2 SNEGSKA (reference sequence). The CDR3 DNA is TGCAGTGCTAGTGGTGCCGCTAGCGGCCTCCCTAGCACAGATACGCAGTATTTT. Encoded protein: CSASGAASGLPSTDTQYF.

This chain links TRBV5-5 with TRBJ2-1; possibly TRBD1 for D (7 bases). The germline CDR1 and CDR2 sequences are SGHKS and YYEKEE (reference sequence). Trimming shortened V by 2 bases and J by 6 bases, and 15 bases separated the two germline ends. CDR3 length: 15 residues. The CDR3 DNA sequence: TGTGCCAGCAGCTTCCCGCGCGGGACAGTCAATGAGCAGTTCTTC. It is translated as CASSFPRGTVNEQFF. Variable domain in full (rest from reference TRBV5-5 and TRBJ2-1): DAGVTQSPTHLIKTRGQQVTLRCSPISGHKSVSWYQQVLGQGPQFIFQYYEKEERGRGNFPDRFSARQFPNYSSELNVNALLLGDSALYLCASSFPRGTVNEQFFGPGTRLTVL.

The V and J genes are TRBV7-2 and TRBJ2-7; the D is unclear. CDR1 is SGHTA and CDR2 is FQGNSA in the germline V gene. The CDR3 runs 13 residues. Trimming left V 2 bases short and J 7 bases short, with 12 bases between. The CDR3 here is CASSLPELGEQYF. Here the CDR3 DNA reads TGTGCCAGCAGCTTACCCGAACTGGGGGAGCAGTACTTC.

V usage is TRBV5-1 and J usage is TRBJ1-2; TRBD1 matches 9 bases. With 4 bases clipped from V and 7 bases from J, the junction kept 17 bases outside the gene matches. CDR1 SGHRS and CDR2 YFSETQ come from the germline V gene. The CDR3 has 17 amino acids. This chain's CDR3 is CASSRTSPGQGIRGYTF. The CDR3 DNA sequence: TGCGCCAGCAGCCGAACAAGCCCGGGACAGGGAATACGTGGCTACACCTTC.

V is TRBV7-9 and J is TRBJ2-7, with TRBD1 identical over 8 bases. CDR3 length: 14 residues. Germline CDR1 SEHNR, CDR2 FQNEAQ (reference sequence). The V and J ends lost 3 bases and 0 bases, in that order; junction bases with no gene match: 1. CDR3 region: CASSLGQDSYEQYF. In nucleotides, the CDR3 is TGTGCCAGCAGCTTGGGACAGGACTCCTACGAGCAGTACTTC.